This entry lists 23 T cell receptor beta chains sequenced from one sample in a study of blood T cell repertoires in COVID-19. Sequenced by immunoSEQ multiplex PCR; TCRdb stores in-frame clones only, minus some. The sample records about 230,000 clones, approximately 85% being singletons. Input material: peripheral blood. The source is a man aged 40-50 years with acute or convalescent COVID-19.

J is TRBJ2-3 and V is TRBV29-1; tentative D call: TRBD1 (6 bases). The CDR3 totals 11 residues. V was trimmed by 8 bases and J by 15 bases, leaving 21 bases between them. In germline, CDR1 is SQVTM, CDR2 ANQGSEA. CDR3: CSFAGRGEVYF. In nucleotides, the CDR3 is TGCAGCTTCGCTGGCAGGGGAGAGGTATATTTT.

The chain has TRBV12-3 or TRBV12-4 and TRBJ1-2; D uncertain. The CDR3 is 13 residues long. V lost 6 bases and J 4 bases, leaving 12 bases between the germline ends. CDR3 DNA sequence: TGTGCCAGCAGCCAGAGGGAAGGCTATGGCTACACCTTC. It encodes CASSQREGYGYTF.

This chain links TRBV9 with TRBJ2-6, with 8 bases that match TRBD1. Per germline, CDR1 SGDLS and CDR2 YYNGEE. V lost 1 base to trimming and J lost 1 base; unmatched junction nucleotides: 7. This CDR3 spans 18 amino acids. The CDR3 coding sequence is TGTGCCAGCAGCGTATCCAGGGGGCTCTCGTCTGGGGCCAACGTCCTGACTTTC. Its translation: CASSVSRGLSSGANVLTF.

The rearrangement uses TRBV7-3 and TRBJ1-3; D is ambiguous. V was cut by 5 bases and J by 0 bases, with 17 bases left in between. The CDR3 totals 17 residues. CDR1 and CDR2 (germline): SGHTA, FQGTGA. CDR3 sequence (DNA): TGTGCCAGCAGCCCCCAGGTCCGTCGCAACTCTGGAAACACCATATATTTT. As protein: CASSPQVRRNSGNTIYF.

Here the CDR3 DNA reads TGCGCCAGCAGCCAAGATATGGCCAGGGACTATGGCTACACCTTC. This gives the protein CASSQDMARDYGYTF. The chain combines TRBV4-3 with TRBJ1-2; D possibly corresponds to TRBD1 (5 bases). There are 15 residues in the CDR3. Germline V gene lookup returns CDR1 LGHNA and CDR2 YSLEER. V gave up 0 bases and J gave up 3 bases, with 11 bases separating them.

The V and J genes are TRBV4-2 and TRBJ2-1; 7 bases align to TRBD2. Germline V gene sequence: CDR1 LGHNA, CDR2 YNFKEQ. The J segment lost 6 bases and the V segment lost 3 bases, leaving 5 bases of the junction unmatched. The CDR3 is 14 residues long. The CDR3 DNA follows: TGTGCCAGCAGCCAGGGACTAATGGGCAATGAGCAGTTCTTC. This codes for CASSQGLMGNEQFF.

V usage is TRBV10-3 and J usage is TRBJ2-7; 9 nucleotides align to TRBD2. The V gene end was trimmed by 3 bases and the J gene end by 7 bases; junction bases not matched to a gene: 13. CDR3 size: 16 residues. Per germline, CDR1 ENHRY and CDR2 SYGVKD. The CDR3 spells CAISDPRAGGVGEQYF. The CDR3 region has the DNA TGTGCCATCAGTGATCCGAGAGCGGGGGGCGTAGGGGAGCAGTACTTC.

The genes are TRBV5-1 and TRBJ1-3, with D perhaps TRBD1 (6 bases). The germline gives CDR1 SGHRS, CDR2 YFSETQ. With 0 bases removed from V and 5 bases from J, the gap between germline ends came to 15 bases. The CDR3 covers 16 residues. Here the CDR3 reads CASSLGQDPARNTIYF. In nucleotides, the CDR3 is TGCGCCAGCAGCTTGGGACAGGACCCAGCTCGAAACACCATATATTTT.

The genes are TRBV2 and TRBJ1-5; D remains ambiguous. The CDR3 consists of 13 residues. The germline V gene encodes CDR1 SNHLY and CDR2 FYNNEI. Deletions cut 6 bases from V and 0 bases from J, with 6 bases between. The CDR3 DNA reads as TGTGCCAGCAGCGTACATAGCAATCAGCCCCAGCATTTT. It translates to CASSVHSNQPQHF.

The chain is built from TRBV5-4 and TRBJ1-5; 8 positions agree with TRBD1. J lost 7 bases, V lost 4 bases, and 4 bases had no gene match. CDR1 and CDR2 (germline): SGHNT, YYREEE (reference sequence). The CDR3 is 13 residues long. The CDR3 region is CASSLDRDQPQHF. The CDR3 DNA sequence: TGTGCCAGCAGCCTGGACAGGGACCAGCCCCAGCATTTT.

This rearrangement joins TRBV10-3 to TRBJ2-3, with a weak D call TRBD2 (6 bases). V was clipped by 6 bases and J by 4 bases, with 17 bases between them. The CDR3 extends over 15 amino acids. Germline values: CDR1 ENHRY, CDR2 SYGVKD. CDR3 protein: CAISPSGPSADTQYF. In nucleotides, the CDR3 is TGTGCCATCAGCCCCAGCGGGCCCTCGGCAGATACGCAGTATTTT.

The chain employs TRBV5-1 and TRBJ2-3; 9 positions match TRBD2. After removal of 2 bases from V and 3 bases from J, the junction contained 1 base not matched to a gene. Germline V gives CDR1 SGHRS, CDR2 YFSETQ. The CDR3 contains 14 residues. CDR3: CASSFGLATDTQYF. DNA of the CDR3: TGCGCCAGCAGCTTCGGACTAGCGACAGATACGCAGTATTTT.

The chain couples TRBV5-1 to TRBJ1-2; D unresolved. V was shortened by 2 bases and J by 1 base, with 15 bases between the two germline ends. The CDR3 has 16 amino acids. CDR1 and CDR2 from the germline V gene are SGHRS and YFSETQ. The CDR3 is CASSFGTSQINYGYTF. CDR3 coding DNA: TGCGCCAGCAGCTTTGGAACCTCACAGATTAACTATGGCTACACCTTC. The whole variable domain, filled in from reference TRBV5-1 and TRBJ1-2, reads KAGVTQTPRYLIKTRGQQVTLSCSPISGHRSVSWYQQTPGQGLQFLFEYFSETQRNKGNFPGRFSGRQFSNSRSEMNVSTLELGDSALYLCASSFGTSQINYGYTFGSGTRLTVV.

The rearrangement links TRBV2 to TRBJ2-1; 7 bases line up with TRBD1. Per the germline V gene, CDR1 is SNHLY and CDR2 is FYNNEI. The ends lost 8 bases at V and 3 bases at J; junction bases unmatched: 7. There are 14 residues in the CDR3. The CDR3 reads CASQTGSNYNEQFF. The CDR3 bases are TGTGCCAGCCAGACAGGGTCAAACTACAATGAGCAGTTCTTC.

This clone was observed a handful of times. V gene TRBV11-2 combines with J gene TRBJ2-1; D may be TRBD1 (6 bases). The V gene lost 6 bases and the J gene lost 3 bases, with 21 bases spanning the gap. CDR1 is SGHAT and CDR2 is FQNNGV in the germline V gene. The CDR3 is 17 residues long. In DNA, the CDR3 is TGTGCCAGCAGTTCCAGACGGCCGACAGGCGACTACAATGAGCAGTTCTTC. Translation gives CASSSRRPTGDYNEQFF.

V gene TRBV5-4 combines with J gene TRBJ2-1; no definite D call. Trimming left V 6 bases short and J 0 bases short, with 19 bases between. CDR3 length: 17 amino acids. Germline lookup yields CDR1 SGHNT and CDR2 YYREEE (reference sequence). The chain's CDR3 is CASTPVGGLSSYNEQFF. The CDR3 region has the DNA TGTGCCAGCACTCCGGTCGGCGGCCTCAGCTCCTACAATGAGCAGTTCTTC.

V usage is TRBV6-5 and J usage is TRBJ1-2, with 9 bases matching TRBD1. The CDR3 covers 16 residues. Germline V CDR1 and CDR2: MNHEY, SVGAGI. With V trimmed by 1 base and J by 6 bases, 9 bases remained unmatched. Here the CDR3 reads CASSYYPQDRGDGYTF. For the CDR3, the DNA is TGTGCCAGCAGTTACTACCCCCAGGACAGGGGAGATGGCTACACCTTC.

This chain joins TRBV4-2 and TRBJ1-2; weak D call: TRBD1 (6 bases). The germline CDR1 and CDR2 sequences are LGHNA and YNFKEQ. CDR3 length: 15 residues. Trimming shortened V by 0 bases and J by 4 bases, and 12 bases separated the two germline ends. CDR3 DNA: TGTGCCAGCAGCCAAGAAATCCAGGGGTCCTATGGCTACACCTTC. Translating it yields CASSQEIQGSYGYTF.

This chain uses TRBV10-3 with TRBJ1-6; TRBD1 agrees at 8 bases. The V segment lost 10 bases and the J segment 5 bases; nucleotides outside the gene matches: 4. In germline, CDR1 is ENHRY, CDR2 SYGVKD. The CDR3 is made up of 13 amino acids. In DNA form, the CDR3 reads TGTGCCACAAAGGACAGGGATAATTCACCCCTCCACTTT. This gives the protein CATKDRDNSPLHF.

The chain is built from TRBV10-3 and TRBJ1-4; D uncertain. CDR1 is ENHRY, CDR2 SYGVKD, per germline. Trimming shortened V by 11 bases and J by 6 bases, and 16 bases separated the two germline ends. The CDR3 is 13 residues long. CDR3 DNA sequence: TGTGCCCCCACCGGGTCACGGGATGAAAAACTGTTTTTT. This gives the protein CAPTGSRDEKLFF.

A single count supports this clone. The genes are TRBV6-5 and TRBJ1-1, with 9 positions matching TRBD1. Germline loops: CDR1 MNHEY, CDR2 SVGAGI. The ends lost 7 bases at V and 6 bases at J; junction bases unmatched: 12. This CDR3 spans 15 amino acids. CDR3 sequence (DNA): TGTGCCAGCAAAAGGACAGGGGAGGGTTTGGCTGAAGCTTTCTTT. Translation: CASKRTGEGLAEAFF.

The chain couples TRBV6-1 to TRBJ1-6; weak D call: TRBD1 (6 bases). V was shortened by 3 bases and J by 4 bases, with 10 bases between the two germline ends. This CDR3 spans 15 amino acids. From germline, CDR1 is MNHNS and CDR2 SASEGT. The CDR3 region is CASSDQGNYNSPLHF. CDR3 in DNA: TGTGCCAGCAGTGACCAGGGGAATTATAATTCACCCCTCCACTTT.

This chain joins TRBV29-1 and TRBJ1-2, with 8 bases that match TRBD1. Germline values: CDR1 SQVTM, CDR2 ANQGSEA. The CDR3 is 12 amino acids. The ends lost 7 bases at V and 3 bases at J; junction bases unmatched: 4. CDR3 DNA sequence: TGCAGCGGCGTACAGGGGGACTATGGCTACACCTTC. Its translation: CSGVQGDYGYTF.